This T cell receptor (beta chain) was captured in a study of blood T cell repertoires in COVID-19. Looking at the study overall: Sites in the United States, Italy and Spain provided acute and convalescent COVID-19 samples. PBMCs, B-cell-depleted T cells, or T cells were the source of the cDNA or gDNA that made up the material.

The CDR3 spans 14 residues. With 0 bases removed from V and 3 bases from J, the gap between germline ends came to 9 bases. Germline CDR1 reads SGHRS; CDR2 reads YFSETQ. In the authors' workflow: Estimation of nucleated cell counts relied on the amplification of reference gene primers. The protocol was immunoSEQ multiplex PCR, while the TCRdb copy is restricted to in-frame clones and leaves out a portion. The V and J calls and clone size are taken from that table; D and trimming were inferred from the DNA. This sample carries some 140,000 clones, 70% to 85% of them seen once, and the ten largest clones take less than 4.5%.

This chain uses TRBV5-1 with TRBJ1-2; perhaps TRBD1 as D (6 bases). This TCR came from a man aged 60 to 69 with acute or convalescent COVID-19. The sequenced material came from peripheral blood. CDR3 DNA: TGCGCCAGCAGCTTGGACAGGGCGGACTATGGCTACACCTTC. This sequence encodes CASSLDRADYGYTF.